This T cell receptor (beta chain) was identified in a study of graft-versus-host responses after intestinal transplantation. General study findings and limits: Allograft clonal ratios (graft-versus-host to host-versus-graft) were high in patients who had graft-donor T cell macrochimerism. Recipient marrow showed GvH clones, some seen first in ileum or blood. Peak levels of circulating GvH clones tracked with early post-transplant HvG declines.

On this clone itself: Its target is not known.

The CDR3 totals 16 residues. Germline lookup yields CDR1 SGHTA and CDR2 FQGNSA. The V end lost 2 bases, the J end lost 2 bases, and 14 bases lay between the germline ends. TCRdb's copy holds only in-frame clones and misses some; the assay was immunoSEQ multiplex PCR. The table shows about 41,000 clones, with 85% to 95% occurring only once. This sequence originates from a human donor who was the organ donor for an intestinal transplant. V and J are TRBV7-2 and TRBJ2-3; D could derive from TRBD1 or TRBD2 (6 bases each). Material: unstimulated CD8+ T cells sorted from spleen or lymph node cells, obtained before transplant. CDR3 residues: CASSLNPGAPTDTQYF. The CDR3 region has the DNA TGTGCCAGCAGCTTAAACCCGGGGGCGCCCACAGATACGCAGTATTTT. The whole variable domain, filled in from reference TRBV7-2 and TRBJ2-3, reads GAGVSQSPSNKVTEKGKDVELRCDPISGHTALYWYRQSLGQGLEFLIYFQGNSAPDKSGLPSDRFSAERTGGSVSTLTIQRTQQEDSAVYLCASSLNPGAPTDTQYFGPGTRLTVL.